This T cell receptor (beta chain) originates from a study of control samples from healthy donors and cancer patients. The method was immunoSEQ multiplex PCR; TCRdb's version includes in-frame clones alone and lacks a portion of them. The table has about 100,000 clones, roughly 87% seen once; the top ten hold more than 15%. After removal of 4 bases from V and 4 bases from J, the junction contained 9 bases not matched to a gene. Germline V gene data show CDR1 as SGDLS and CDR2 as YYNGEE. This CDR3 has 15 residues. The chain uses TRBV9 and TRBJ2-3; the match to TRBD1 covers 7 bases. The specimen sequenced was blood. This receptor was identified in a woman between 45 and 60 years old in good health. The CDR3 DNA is TGTGCCAGCAGCTTTCGTCCGGGACAGCCAGATACGCAGTATTTT. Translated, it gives CASSFRPGQPDTQYF.